This T cell receptor (beta chain) originates from a study of T-cell reconstitution after alpha-beta-depleted transplantation in children. Regarding this clonotype: Its specificity is unknown.

Study outcomes and limitations: Reportedly, roughly two months post-transplant, alpha-beta T cells arose from several hundred expanded graft clones. Newly produced T cells mostly accounted for T-cell counts and diversity one year post-transplant. Recipient T cells and thymic progenitors that survived gave rise to the high TCRbeta diversity observed at day 60 in some patients.

Researchers prepared the TCRbeta library using unique molecular identifiers, the study reports. TCRdb called the PCR reads again in MiXCR, with one record for every CDR3 protein. The sample holds more than 200,000 distinct CDR3 sequences, about a quarter seen once. V was cut by 1 base and J by 5 bases, with 7 bases left in between. CDR1 and CDR2 (germline): SGDLS, YYNGEE. The length of the CDR3 is 13 residues. The chain uses TRBV9 and TRBJ2-1; D may be TRBD1 (5 bases). The sample consisted of PBMCs, taken before TCRalphabeta/CD19-depleted stem cell transplant. This sequence was found in a girl aged 2-15 years with Fanconi anemia, due to receive a stem cell transplant. DNA for the CDR3: TGTGCCAGCAGCGTATCAGGGAACAATGAGCAGTTCTTC. Translation gives CASSVSGNNEQFF.